This T cell receptor (beta chain) was sequenced for a study of Ad26.COV2.S vaccination and SARS-CoV-2 variants. Study as a whole: This donor came from the COV1001 trial of Ad26.COV2.S. Intramuscular Ad26.COV2.S at 5x10^10 or 1x10^11 viral particles.

Study observations and caveats: While placebo recipients had lower spike-specific TCR breadth, vaccine recipients had more. TCR breadth and depth estimates may have understated total T cell responses.

TCRdb's table, derived via immunoSEQ multiplex PCR, lists solely in-frame clones and lacks some. This table holds some 390,000 clones, about 88% found once. Notes on this clone: What it binds is not known.

Treatment defined: some 20 received Ad26.COV2.S at low or high dose, single or two shots; roughly 5 received placebo; per-sample allocation not given. It was on day 63 after the first vaccine or placebo injection that samples were taken. The CDR3 is made up of 15 amino acids. Trimming took off 0 bases at V and 4 bases at J, with 13 bases between the two ends. Germline assignment: CDR1 GTSNPN and CDR2 SVGIG (reference sequence). The clonotype originates from a person aged 18 to 65 who received the Ad26.COV2.S COVID-19 vaccine or a placebo. Material: peripheral blood, obtained in a trial of Ad26.COV2.S vaccine versus placebo. The gene calls are TRBV30 and TRBJ2-1; no clear D. CDR3 sequence: CAWSVIGSSYNEQFF. The CDR3 DNA is TGTGCCTGGAGTGTAATTGGTTCTTCGTACAATGAGCAGTTCTTC.